Following are 13 T cell receptor beta chains from one sample sequenced in a study of T cell responses to AZD1222 COVID-19 vaccine. Clones were sequenced by immunoSEQ multiplex PCR, and TCRdb holds only the in-frame ones, with some missing. The data contain about 64,000 clones, 75% to 95% of them singletons. Here the sequenced sample was peripheral blood, taken 28 days after the second dose of the MenACWY control vaccine. Source of these receptors: an adult who received the MenACWY meningococcal vaccine as a control.

This clone was detected only a few times. The CDR3 spells CASTQSGTASDEQYF. The CDR3 DNA is TGTGCCAGCACACAGTCCGGGACAGCGAGCGACGAGCAGTACTTC. The V and J genes are TRBV7-9 and TRBJ2-7, with 7 bases fitting TRBD1. Germline V CDR1 and CDR2: SEHNR, FQNEAQ (reference sequence). This CDR3 comprises 15 residues. V lost 7 bases to trimming and J lost 5 bases; unmatched junction nucleotides: 14.

The chain has TRBV7-2 and TRBJ2-7; 14 positions agree with TRBD2. This CDR3 is 18 amino acids long. V lost 5 bases, J lost 2 bases, and 11 bases stayed unmatched. Germline lookup yields CDR1 SGHTA and CDR2 FQGNSA. The CDR3, as DNA: TGTGCCAGCAGCGTAACTTCCGGGACTAGCGGGGGAACCTACGAGCAGTACTTC. Translation: CASSVTSGTSGGTYEQYF.

The chain links TRBV5-1 to TRBJ1-1; D is perhaps TRBD1 (5 bases). The CDR3 sequence is 15 residues long. Trimming removed 4 bases at V and 5 bases at J, with 18 bases between. Germline V gene lookup returns CDR1 SGHRS and CDR2 YFSETQ. The CDR3 bases are TGCGCCAGCAGCCCGGACCCCCCAGGGAGGACTGAAGCTTTCTTT. Translating it yields CASSPDPPGRTEAFF.

The chain uses TRBV19 and TRBJ2-2, with TRBD1 as a possible D gene (5 bases). The V gene lost 2 bases and the J gene lost 2 bases, with 18 bases spanning the gap. The CDR3 totals 18 residues. The germline V gene encodes CDR1 LNHDA and CDR2 SQIVND (reference sequence). CDR3 in amino acids: CASSIIELDIRNTGELFF. DNA of the CDR3: TGTGCCAGTAGTATAATAGAATTGGACATTCGAAACACCGGGGAGCTGTTTTTT.

The chain links TRBV21-1 to TRBJ1-5. TRBV21-1 is reported as a pseudogene. The CDR3 loop spans 16 amino acids. In nucleotides, the CDR3 is TGTGCCAGCAGCAAAAATGGGGACCGGGACGGTCAGCCCCAGCATTTT. This codes for CASSKNGDRDGQPQHF.

V is TRBV19 and J is TRBJ1-1; D remains unclear. The germline gives CDR1 LNHDA, CDR2 SQIVND (reference sequence). This CDR3 has 12 amino acids. The germline V and J ends were trimmed by 5 bases and 1 base, with 5 bases remaining between them. CDR3 residues: CASSYQNTEAFF. CDR3 DNA sequence: TGTGCCAGTAGTTACCAGAACACTGAAGCTTTCTTT.

J is TRBJ1-2 and V is TRBV6-5, with a possible D match to TRBD1 (6 bases). The germline CDR1 and CDR2 sequences are MNHEY and SVGAGI. This CDR3 comprises 14 residues. V lost 2 bases and J lost 4, with 11 bases in between. The CDR3 sequence is CASSYDPTGYGYTF. For the CDR3, the DNA is TGTGCCAGCAGTTACGATCCGACAGGCTATGGCTACACCTTC.

The rearrangement links TRBV6-2 or TRBV6-3 to TRBJ2-7; the D is unclear. This CDR3 has 15 residues. Deletions cut 3 bases from V and 2 bases from J, with 14 bases between. CDR1 is MNHEY and CDR2 is SVGEGT in the germline V gene. CDR3 sequence: CASSYSYGRAYEQYF. The CDR3 coding sequence is TGTGCCAGCAGTTATTCTTACGGCAGAGCCTACGAGCAGTACTTC.

Worth noting for this clone: Other DNA variants within this sample encode the same CDR3. The chain joins TRBV3-1 (or the pseudogene TRBV3-2) to TRBJ2-3; weak D call: TRBD2 (5 bases). The germline V and J ends were trimmed by 1 base and 8 bases, with 13 bases remaining between them. Germline values: CDR1 LGHDT, CDR2 YNNKEL (reference sequence). This CDR3 has 14 amino acids. CDR3 in DNA: TGTGCCAGCAGCCAAGGGCTAGAGGCGGGTACGCAGTATTTT. Translation: CASSQGLEAGTQYF.

The rearrangement uses TRBV6-2 or TRBV6-3 and TRBJ1-5; D unclear. The germline CDR1 and CDR2 sequences are MNHEY and SVGEGT. Trimming shortened V by 6 bases and J by 5 bases, and 8 bases separated the two germline ends. This CDR3 comprises 12 residues. CDR3 region: CASSPSYQPQHF. Written as DNA, the CDR3 is TGTGCCAGCAGCCCCAGCTATCAGCCCCAGCATTTT.

This sequence joins TRBV27 and TRBJ2-7; TRBD2 agrees at 7 bases. The CDR3 is 15 residues long. The V gene's germline CDR1 is MNHEY and CDR2 SMNVEV (reference sequence). With V trimmed by 5 bases and J by 3 bases, 10 bases remained unmatched. The CDR3: CASSQLAERRYEQYF. CDR3 nucleotide sequence: TGTGCCAGCAGTCAGCTAGCGGAGCGCCGCTACGAGCAGTACTTC.

This clone was observed once. The V call is TRBV5-6, the J call TRBJ2-4; perhaps TRBD1 as D (5 bases). CDR1 and CDR2 from the germline V gene are SGHDT and YYEEEE. V lost 1 base to trimming and J lost 3 bases, with 11 bases between them. This CDR3 is built from 15 residues. The CDR3 nucleotides read TGTGCCAGCAGCTTGACAGGTACAAACAAAAACATTCAGTACTTC. Protein sequence: CASSLTGTNKNIQYF.

The V and J genes are TRBV3-1 (or the pseudogene TRBV3-2) and TRBJ1-4; no clear D gene. The CDR3 totals 14 residues. V lost 2 bases, J lost 7 bases, and 11 bases lay in between. Germline-derived CDR1 and CDR2 are LGHDT and YNNKEL (reference sequence). CDR3 sequence (DNA): TGTGCCAGCAGCCAAAATAGCGGGCCTGAAAAACTGTTTTTT. Encoded protein: CASSQNSGPEKLFF.